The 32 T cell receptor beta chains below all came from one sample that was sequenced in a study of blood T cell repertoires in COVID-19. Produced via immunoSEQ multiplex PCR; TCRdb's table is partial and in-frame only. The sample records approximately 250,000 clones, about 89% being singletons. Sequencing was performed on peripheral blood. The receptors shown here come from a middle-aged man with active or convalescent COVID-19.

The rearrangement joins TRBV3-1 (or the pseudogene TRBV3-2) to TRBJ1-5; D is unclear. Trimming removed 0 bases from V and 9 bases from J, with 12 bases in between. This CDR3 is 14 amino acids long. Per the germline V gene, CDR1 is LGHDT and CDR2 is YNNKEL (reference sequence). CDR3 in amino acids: CASSQDSRQRPQHF. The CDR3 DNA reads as TGTGCCAGCAGCCAAGATAGCCGGCAGCGGCCCCAGCATTTT.

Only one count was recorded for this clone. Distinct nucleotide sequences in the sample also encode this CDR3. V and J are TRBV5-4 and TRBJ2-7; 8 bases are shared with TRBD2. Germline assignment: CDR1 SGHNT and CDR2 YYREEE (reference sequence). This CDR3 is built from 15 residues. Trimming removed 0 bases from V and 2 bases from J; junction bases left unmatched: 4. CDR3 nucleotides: TGTGCCAGCAGCTTGGAAGCGGGGGTTACCTACGAGCAGTACTTC. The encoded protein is CASSLEAGVTYEQYF.

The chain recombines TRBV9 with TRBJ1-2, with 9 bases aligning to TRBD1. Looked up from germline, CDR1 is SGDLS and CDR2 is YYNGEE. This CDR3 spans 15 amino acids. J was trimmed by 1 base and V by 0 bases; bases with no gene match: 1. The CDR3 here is CASSVEGQGNYGYTF. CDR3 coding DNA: TGTGCCAGCAGCGTAGAGGGACAGGGTAACTATGGCTACACCTTC.

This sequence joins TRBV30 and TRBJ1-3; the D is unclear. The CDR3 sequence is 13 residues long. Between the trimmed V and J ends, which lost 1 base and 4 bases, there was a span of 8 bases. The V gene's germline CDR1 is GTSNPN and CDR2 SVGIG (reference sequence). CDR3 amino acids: CAWSDSAGNTIYF. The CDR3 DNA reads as TGTGCCTGGAGTGACAGTGCGGGAAACACCATATATTTT.

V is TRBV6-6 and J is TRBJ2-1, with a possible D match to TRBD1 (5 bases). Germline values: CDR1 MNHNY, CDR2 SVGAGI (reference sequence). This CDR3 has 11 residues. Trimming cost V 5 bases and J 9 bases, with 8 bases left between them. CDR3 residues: CASSTQGEQFF. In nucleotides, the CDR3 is TGTGCCAGCAGTACCCAGGGTGAGCAGTTCTTC.

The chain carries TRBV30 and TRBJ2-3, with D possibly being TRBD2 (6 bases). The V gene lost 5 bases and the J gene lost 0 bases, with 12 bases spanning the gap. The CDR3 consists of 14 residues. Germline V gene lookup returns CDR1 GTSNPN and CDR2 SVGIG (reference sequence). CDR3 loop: CAWANAGSTDTQYF. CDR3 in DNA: TGTGCCTGGGCAAATGCGGGAAGCACAGATACGCAGTATTTT.

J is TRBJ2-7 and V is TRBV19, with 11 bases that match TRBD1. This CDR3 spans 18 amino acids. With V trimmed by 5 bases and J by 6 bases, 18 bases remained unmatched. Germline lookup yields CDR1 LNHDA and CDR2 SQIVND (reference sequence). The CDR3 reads CASSFNPGTGGYASEQYF. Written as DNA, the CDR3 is TGTGCCAGTAGTTTCAATCCCGGGACAGGGGGTTATGCGAGCGAGCAGTACTTC.

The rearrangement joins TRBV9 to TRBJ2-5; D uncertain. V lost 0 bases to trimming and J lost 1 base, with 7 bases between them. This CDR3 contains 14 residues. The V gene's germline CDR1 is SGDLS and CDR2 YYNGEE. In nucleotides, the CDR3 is TGTGCCAGCAGCGTAGGGCAGTCCCAAGAGACCCAGTACTTC. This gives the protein CASSVGQSQETQYF.

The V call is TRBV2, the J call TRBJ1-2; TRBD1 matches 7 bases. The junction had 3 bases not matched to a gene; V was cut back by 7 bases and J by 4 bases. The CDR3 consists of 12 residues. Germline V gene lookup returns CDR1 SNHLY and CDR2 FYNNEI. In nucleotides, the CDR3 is TGTGCCAGCATGACAGGGTCCTATGGCTACACCTTC. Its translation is CASMTGSYGYTF.

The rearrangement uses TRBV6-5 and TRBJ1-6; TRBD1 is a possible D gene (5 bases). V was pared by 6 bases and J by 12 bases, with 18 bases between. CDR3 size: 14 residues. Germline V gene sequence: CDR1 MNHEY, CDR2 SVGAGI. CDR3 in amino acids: CASSTVRERVPLHF. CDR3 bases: TGTGCCAGCAGCACCGTCAGGGAACGGGTACCCCTCCACTTT.

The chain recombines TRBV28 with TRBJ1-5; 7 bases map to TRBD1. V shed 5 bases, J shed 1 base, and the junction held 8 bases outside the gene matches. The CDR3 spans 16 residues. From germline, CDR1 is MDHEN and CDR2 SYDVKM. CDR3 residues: CASSPPQTGSNQPQHF. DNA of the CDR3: TGTGCCAGCAGTCCTCCACAGACAGGGAGCAATCAGCCCCAGCATTTT.

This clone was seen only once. The DNA of the CDR3 is TGTGCCAGCAGTGACCTAGGACACCCGAACACTGAAGCTTTCTTT. Its translation is CASSDLGHPNTEAFF. The chain has TRBV2 and TRBJ1-1; tentatively, D is TRBD1 (5 bases). CDR3 length equals 15 residues. Germline CDR1 and CDR2: SNHLY and FYNNEI. Trimming shortened V by 3 bases and J by 1 base, and 12 bases separated the two germline ends.

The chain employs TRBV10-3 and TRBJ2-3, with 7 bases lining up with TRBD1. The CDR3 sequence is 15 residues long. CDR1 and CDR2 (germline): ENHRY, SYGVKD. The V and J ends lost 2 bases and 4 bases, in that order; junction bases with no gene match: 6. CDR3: CAISEDRVAADTQYF. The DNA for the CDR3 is TGTGCCATCAGTGAGGACAGGGTGGCGGCAGATACGCAGTATTTT.

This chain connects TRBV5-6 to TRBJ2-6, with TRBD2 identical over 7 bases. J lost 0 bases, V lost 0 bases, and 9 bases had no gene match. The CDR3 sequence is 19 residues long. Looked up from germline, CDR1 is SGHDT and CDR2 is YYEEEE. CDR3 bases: TGTGCCAGCAGCTTGGCCCTGGAGGGGAGGGGCTCTGGGGCCAACGTCCTGACTTTC. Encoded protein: CASSLALEGRGSGANVLTF.

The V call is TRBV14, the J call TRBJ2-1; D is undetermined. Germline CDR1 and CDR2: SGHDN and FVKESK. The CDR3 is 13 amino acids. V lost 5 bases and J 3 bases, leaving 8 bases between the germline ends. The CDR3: CASSFALYNEQFF. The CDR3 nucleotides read TGTGCCAGCAGCTTTGCGCTCTACAATGAGCAGTTCTTC.

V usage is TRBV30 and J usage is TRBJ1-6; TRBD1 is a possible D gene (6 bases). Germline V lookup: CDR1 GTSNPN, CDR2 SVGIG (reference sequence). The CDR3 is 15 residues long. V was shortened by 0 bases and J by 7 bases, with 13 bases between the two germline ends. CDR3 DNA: TGTGCCTGGAGTGTACTCGGAACAGGGAATTCACCCCTCCACTTT. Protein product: CAWSVLGTGNSPLHF.

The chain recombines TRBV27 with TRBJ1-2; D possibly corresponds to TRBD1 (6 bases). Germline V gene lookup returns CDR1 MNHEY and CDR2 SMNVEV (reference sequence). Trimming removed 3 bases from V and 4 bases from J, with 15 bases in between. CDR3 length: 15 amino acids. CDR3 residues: CASSFTLQGSYGYTF. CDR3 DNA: TGTGCCAGCAGTTTTACTCTACAGGGTTCCTATGGCTACACCTTC.

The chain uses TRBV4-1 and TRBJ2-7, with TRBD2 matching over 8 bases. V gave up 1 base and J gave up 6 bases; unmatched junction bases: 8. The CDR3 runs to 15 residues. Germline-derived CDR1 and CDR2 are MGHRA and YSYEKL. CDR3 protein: CASSQGGLAGSEQYF. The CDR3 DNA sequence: TGCGCCAGCAGCCAAGGAGGGCTAGCGGGTTCCGAGCAGTACTTC.

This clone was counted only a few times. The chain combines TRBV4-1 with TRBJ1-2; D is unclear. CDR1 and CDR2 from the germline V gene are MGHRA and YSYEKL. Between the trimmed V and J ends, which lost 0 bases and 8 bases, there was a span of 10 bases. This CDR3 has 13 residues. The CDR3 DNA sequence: TGCGCCAGCAGCCAAGAAACAGTGTCCGGCTACACCTTC. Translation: CASSQETVSGYTF.

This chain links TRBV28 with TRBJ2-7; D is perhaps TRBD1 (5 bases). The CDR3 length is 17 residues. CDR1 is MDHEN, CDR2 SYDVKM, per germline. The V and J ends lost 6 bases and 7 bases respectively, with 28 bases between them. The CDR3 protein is CASSTSLLWGLPLEQYF. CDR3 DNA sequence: TGTGCCAGCAGCACAAGCCTTTTATGGGGCCTCCCCTTGGAGCAGTACTTC.

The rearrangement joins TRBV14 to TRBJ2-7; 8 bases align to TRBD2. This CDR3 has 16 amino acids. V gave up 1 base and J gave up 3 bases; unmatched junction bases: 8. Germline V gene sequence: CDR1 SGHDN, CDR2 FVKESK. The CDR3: CASSQVGASGLYEQYF. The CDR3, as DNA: TGTGCCAGCAGCCAAGTTGGGGCTAGCGGGCTCTACGAGCAGTACTTC.

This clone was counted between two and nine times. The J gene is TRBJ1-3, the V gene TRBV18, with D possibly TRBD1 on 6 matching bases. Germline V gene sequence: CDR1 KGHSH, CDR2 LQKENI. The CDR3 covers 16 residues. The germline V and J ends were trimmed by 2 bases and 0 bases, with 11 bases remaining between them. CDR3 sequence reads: CASSPWTASSGNTIYF. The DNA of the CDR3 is TGTGCCAGCTCACCATGGACAGCGAGCTCTGGAAACACCATATATTTT.

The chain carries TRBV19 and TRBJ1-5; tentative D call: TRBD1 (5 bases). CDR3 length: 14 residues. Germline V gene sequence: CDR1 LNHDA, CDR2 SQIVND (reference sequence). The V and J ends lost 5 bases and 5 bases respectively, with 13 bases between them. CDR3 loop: CASSQRGRDQPQHF. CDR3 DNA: TGTGCCAGTAGTCAAAGGGGCAGGGATCAGCCCCAGCATTTT.

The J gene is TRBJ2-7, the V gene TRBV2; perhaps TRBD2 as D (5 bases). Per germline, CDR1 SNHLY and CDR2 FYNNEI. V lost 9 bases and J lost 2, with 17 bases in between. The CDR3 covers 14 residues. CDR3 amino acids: CASPRTDSTYEQYF. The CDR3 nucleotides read TGTGCCAGTCCCAGGACTGATTCAACCTACGAGCAGTACTTC.

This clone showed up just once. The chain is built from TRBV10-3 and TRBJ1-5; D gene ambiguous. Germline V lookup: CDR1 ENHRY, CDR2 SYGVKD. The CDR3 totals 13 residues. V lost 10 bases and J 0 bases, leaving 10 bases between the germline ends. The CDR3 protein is CATVADSNQPQHF. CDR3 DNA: TGTGCCACCGTCGCGGATAGCAATCAGCCCCAGCATTTT.

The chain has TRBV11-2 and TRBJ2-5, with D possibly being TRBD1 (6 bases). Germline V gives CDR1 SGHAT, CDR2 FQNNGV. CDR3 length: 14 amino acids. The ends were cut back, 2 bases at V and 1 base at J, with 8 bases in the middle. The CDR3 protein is CASSLWGLQETQYF. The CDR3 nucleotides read TGTGCCAGCAGCTTATGGGGGCTCCAAGAGACCCAGTACTTC.

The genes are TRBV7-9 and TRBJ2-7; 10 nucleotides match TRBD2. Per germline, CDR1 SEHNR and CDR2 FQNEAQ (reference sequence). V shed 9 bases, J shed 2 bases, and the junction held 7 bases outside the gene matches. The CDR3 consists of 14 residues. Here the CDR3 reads CASGRTSGAYEQYF. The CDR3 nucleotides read TGTGCCAGTGGAAGGACTAGCGGTGCCTACGAGCAGTACTTC. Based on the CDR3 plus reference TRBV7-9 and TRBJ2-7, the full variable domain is DTGVSQNPRHKITKRGQNVTFRCDPISEHNRLYWYRQTLGQGPEFLTYFQNEAQLEKSRLLSDRFSAERPKGSFSTLEIQRTEQGDSAMYLCASGRTSGAYEQYFGPGTRLTVT.

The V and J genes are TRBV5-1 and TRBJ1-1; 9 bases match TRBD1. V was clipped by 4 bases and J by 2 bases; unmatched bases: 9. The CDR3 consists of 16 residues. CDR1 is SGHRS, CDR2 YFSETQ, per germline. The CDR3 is CASSELPGQGNTEAFF. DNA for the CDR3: TGCGCCAGCAGCGAACTCCCGGGACAGGGTAACACTGAAGCTTTCTTT.

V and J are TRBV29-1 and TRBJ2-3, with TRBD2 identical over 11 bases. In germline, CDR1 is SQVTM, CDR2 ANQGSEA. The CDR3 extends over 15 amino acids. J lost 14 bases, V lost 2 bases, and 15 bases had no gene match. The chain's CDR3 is CSVERGGLAGGLRYF. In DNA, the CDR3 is TGCAGCGTTGAACGGGGGGGCCTAGCGGGAGGCCTCAGGTATTTT.

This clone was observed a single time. This chain's CDR3 is CASSPWGVDEQYF. In nucleotides, the CDR3 is TGTGCCAGCAGCCCGTGGGGGGTTGACGAGCAGTACTTC. The gene calls are TRBV9 and TRBJ2-7, with D possibly matching TRBD2 (6 bases). CDR1 is SGDLS and CDR2 is YYNGEE in the germline V gene. Trimming took off 4 bases at V and 5 bases at J, with 13 bases between the two ends. The CDR3 contains 13 residues.

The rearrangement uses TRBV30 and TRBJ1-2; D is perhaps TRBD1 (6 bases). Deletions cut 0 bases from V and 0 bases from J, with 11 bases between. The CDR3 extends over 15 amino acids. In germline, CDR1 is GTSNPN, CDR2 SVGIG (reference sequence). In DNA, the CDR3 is TGTGCCTGGAGTGTCGAAGGGGGAGCTAACTATGGCTACACCTTC. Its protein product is CAWSVEGGANYGYTF.

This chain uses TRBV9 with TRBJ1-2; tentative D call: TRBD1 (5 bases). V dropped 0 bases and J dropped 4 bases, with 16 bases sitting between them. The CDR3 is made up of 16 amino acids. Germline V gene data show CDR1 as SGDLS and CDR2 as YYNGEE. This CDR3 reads CASSVGGERPSYGYTF. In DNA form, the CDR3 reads TGTGCCAGCAGCGTAGGGGGGGAACGCCCGAGCTATGGCTACACCTTC.